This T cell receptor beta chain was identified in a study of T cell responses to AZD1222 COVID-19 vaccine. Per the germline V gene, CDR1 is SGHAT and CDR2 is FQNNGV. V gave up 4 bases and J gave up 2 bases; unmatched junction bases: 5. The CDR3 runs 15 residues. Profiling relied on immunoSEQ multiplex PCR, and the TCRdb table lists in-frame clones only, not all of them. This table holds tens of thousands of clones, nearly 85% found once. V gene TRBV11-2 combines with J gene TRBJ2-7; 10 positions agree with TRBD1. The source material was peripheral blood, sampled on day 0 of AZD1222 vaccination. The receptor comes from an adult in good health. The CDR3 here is CASSSYGQGAYEQYF. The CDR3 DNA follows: TGTGCCAGCAGCTCATACGGACAGGGGGCCTACGAGCAGTACTTC. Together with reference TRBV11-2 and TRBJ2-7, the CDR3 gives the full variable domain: EAGVAQSPRYKIIEKRQSVAFWCNPISGHATLYWYQQILGQGPKLLIQFQNNGVVDDSQLPKDRFSAERLKGVDSTLKIQPAKLEDSAVYLCASSSYGQGAYEQYFGPGTRLTVT.